This TCR beta chain was captured by sequencing in a study of T cells expressing NK-cell markers. The CDR3 covers 13 residues. CDR1 and CDR2 from the germline V gene are KGHDR and SFDVKD. TCRdb re-called the 5' RACE reads; one entry per CDR3 protein, DNA not given. This sample's table has 300,000 to 450,000 distinct CDR3 sequences. The TCR was taken from a man aged 18-69 years in good health. The chain couples TRBV24-1 to TRBJ1-1. Input material: blood T cells: a sorted CD56 or NKG2C T cell subset, CD4+ or CD8+ T cells, or bulk PBMC T cells (not recorded which). CDR3 loop: CATSTPGNTEAFF.